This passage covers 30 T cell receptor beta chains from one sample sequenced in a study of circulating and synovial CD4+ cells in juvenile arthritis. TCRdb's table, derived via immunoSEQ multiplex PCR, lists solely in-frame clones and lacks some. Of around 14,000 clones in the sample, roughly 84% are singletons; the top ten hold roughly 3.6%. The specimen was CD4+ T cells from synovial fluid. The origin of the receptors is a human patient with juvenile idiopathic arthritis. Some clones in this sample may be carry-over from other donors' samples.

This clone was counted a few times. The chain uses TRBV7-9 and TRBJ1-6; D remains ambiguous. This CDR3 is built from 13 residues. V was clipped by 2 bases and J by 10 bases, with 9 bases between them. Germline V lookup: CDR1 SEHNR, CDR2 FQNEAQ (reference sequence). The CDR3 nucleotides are TGTGCCAGCAGCTTATCTCAGAACTCACCCCTCCACTTT. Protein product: CASSLSQNSPLHF.

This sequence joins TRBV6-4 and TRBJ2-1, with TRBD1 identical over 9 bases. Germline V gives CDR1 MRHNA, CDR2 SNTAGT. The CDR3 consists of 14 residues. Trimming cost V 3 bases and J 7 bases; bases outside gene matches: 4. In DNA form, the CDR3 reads TGTGCCAGCAGTGATACAGGGGGCCTAAATGAGCAGTTCTTC. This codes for CASSDTGGLNEQFF.

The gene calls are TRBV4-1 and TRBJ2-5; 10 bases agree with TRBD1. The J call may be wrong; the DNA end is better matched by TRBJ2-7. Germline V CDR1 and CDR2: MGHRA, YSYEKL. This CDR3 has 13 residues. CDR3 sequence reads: CASSWTGGYEQYF. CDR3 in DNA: TGCGCCAGCAGCTGGACAGGGGGATACGAGCAGTACTTC.

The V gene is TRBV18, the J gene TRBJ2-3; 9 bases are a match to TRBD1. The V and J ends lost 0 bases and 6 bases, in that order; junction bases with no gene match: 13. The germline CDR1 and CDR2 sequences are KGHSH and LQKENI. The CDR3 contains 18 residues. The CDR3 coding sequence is TGTGCCAGCTCACCACCGGGGCGAGGACAGGGGAGATGGGATACGCAGTATTTT. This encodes CASSPPGRGQGRWDTQYF.

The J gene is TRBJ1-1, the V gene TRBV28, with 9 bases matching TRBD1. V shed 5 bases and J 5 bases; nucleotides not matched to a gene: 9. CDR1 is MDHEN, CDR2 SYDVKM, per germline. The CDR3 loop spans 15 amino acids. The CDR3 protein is CASSLVTGGGTEAFF. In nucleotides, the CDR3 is TGTGCCAGCAGTCTCGTGACAGGGGGAGGAACTGAAGCTTTCTTT. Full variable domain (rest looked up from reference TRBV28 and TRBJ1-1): DVKVTQSSRYLVKRTGEKVFLECVQDMDHENMFWYRQDPGLGLRLIYFSYDVKMKEKGDIPEGYSVSREKKERFSLILESASTNQTSMYLCASSLVTGGGTEAFFGQGTRLTVV.

Written as DNA, the CDR3 is TGTGCCAGCAGCAAGACGCCTAGCGGGTCCACAGATACGCAGTATTTT. Protein: CASSKTPSGSTDTQYF. The V and J genes are TRBV21-1 and TRBJ2-3; TRBD2, the table's D call, was not compared with the DNA. TRBV21-1 is labeled a pseudogene. The CDR3 consists of 16 residues.

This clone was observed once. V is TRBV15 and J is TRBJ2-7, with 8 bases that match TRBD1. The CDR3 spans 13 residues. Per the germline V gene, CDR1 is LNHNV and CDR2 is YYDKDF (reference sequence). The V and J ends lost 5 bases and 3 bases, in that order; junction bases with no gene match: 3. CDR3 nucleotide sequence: TGTGCCACCAGCCAGGGGGCGGGCTACGAGCAGTACTTC. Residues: CATSQGAGYEQYF.

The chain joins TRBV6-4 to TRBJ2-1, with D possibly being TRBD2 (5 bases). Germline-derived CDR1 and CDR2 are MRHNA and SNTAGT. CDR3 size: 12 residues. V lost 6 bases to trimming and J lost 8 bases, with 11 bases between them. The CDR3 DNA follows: TGTGCCAGCAGCTCGGGTAGCGATGAGCAGTTCTTC. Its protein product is CASSSGSDEQFF.

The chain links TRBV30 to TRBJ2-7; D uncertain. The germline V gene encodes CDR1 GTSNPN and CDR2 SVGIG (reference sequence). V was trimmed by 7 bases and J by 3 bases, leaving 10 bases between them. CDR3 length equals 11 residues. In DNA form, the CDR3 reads TGTGCCTCGGGTTATTTCTACGAGCAGTACTTC. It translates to CASGYFYEQYF.

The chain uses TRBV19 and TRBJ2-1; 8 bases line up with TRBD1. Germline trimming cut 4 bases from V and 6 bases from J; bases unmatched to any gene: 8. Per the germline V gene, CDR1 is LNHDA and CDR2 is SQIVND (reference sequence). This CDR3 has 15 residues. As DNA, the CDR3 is TGTGCCAGTAGTACAACCGGGACAGGTGTCAATGAGCAGTTCTTC. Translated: CASSTTGTGVNEQFF.

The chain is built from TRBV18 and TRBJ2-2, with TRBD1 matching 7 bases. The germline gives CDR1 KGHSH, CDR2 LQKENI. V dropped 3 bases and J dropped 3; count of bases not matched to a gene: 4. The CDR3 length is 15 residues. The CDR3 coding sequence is TGTGCCAGCTCACCTCGGACAGGTCACACCGGGGAGCTGTTTTTT. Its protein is CASSPRTGHTGELFF.

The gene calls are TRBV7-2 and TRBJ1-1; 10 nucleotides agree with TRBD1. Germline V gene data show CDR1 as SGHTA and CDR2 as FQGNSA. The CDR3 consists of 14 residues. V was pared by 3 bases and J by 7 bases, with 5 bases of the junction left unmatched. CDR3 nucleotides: TGTGCCAGCAGCTTCGACAGGGGGCCTAGTGAAGCTTTCTTT. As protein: CASSFDRGPSEAFF.

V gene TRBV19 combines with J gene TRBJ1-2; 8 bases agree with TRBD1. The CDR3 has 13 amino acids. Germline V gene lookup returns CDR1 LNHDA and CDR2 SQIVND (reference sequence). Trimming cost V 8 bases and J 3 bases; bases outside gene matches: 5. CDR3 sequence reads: CASQYRGDYGYTF. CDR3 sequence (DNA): TGTGCCAGTCAATACAGGGGGGACTATGGCTACACCTTC.

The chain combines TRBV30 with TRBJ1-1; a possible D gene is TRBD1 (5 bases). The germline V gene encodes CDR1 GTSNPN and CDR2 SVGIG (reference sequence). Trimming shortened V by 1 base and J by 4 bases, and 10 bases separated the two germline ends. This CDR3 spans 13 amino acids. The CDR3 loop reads CAWSGLGGTEAFF. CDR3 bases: TGTGCCTGGAGTGGTTTGGGGGGCACTGAAGCTTTCTTT.

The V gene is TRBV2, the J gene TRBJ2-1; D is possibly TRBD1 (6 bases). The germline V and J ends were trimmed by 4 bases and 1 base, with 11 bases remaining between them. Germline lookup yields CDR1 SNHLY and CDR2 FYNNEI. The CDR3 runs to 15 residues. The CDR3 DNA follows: TGTGCCAGCAGTGCTAGGGGGTGGTCCTACAATGAGCAGTTCTTC. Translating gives CASSARGWSYNEQFF. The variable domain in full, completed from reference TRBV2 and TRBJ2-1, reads EPEVTQTPSHQVTQMGQEVILRCVPISNHLYFYWYRQILGQKVEFLVSFYNNEISEKSEIFDDQFSVERPDGSNFTLKIRSTKLEDSAMYFCASSARGWSYNEQFFGPGTRLTVL.

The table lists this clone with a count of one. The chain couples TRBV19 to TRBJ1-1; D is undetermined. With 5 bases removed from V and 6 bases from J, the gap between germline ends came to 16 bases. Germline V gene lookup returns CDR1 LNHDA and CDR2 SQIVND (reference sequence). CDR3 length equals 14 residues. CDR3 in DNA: TGTGCCAGTAGTTCGACCCTCCTTCGGGCTGAAGCTTTCTTT. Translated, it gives CASSSTLLRAEAFF.

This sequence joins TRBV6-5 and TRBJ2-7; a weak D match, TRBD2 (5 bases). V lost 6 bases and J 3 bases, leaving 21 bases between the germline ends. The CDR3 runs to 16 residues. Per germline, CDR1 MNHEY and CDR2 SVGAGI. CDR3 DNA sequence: TGTGCCAGCAGATACGGGATAACGGGAAAGGACTACGAGCAGTACTTC. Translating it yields CASRYGITGKDYEQYF.

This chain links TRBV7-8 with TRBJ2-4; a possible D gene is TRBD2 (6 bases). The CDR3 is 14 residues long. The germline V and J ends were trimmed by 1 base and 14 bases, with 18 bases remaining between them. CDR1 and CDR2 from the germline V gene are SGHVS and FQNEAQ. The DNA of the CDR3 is TGTGCCAGCAGCTTAGTTAGGACTCCCGGCGGGGAGTACTTC. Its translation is CASSLVRTPGGEYF.

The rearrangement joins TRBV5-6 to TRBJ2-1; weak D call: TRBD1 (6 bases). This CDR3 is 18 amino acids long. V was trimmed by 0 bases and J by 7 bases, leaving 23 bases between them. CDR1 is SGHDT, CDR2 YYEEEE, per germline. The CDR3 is CASSLVIQGVAAGNEQFF. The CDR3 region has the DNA TGTGCCAGCAGCTTGGTAATACAGGGAGTGGCAGCCGGGAATGAGCAGTTCTTC.

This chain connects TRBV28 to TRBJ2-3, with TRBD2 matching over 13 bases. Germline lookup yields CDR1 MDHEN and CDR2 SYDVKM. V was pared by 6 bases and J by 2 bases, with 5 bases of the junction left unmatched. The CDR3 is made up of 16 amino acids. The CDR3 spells CASREGLAGITDTQYF. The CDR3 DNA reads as TGTGCCAGCAGAGAGGGACTAGCGGGGATCACAGATACGCAGTATTTT. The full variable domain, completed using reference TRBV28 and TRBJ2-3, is DVKVTQSSRYLVKRTGEKVFLECVQDMDHENMFWYRQDPGLGLRLIYFSYDVKMKEKGDIPEGYSVSREKKERFSLILESASTNQTSMYLCASREGLAGITDTQYFGPGTRLTVL.

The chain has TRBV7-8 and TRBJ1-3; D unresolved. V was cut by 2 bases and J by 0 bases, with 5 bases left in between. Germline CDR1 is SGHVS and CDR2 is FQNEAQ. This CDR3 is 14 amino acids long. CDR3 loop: CASSLPGSGNTIYF. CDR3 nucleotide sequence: TGTGCCAGCAGCTTACCGGGCTCTGGAAACACCATATATTTT.

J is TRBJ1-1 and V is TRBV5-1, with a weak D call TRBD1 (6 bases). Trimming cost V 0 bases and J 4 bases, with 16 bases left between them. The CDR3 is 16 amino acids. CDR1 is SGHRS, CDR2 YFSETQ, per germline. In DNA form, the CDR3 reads TGCGCCAGCAGCTTGGCCTATGGGGGCTCTGGCACTGAAGCTTTCTTT. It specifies CASSLAYGGSGTEAFF.

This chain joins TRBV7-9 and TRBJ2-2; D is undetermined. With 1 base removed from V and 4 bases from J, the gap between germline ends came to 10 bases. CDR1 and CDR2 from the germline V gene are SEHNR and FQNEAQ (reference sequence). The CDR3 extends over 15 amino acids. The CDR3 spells CASSLGTISTGELFF. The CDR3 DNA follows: TGTGCCAGCAGCTTAGGAACTATCAGCACCGGGGAGCTGTTTTTT.

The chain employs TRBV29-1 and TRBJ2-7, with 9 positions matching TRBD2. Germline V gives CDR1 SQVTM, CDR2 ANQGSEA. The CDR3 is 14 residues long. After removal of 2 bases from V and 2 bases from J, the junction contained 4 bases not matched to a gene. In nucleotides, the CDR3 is TGCAGCGTTGAATACAGCGGGGGGACCTACGAGCAGTACTTC. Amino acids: CSVEYSGGTYEQYF.

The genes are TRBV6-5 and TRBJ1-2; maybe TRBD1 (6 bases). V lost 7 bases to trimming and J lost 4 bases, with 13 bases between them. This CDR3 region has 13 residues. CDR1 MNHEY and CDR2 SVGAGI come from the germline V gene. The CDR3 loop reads CASTPTGSYGYTF. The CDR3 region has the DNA TGTGCCAGCACGCCCACAGGGTCCTATGGCTACACCTTC.

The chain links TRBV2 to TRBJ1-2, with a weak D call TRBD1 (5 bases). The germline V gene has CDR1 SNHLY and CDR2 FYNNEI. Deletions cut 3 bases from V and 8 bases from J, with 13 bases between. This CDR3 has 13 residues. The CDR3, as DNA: TGTGCCAGCAGTGAGGCAGGGTTCGGAGGCTACACCTTC. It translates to CASSEAGFGGYTF.

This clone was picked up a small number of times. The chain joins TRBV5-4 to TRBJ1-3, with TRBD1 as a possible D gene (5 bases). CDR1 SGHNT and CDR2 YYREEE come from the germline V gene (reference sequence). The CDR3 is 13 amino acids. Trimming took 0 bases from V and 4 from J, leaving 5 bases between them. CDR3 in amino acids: CASSLGQGNTIYF. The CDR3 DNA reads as TGTGCCAGCAGCTTGGGACAGGGAAACACCATATATTTT.

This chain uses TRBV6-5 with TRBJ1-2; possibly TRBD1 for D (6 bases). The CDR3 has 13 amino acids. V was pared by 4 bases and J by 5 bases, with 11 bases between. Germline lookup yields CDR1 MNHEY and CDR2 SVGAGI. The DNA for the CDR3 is TGTGCCAGCAGTTCCCTTACAGGGTATGGCTACACCTTC. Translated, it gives CASSSLTGYGYTF.

CDR3 DNA: TGTGCCAGCAGCTTAGCCCGGGAGTACTATAATTCACCCCTCCACTTT. Amino acid sequence: CASSLAREYYNSPLHF. The chain couples TRBV5-6 to TRBJ1-6, with D hard to call. Germline loops: CDR1 SGHDT, CDR2 YYEEEE. V lost 2 bases and J lost 3, with 12 bases in between. The CDR3 loop spans 16 amino acids.

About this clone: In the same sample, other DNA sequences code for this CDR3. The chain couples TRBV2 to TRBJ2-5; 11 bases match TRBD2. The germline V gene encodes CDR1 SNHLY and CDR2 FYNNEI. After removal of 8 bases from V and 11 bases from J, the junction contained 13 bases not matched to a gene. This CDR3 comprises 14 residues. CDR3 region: CASRELAGGRAQYF. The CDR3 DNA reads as TGTGCCAGCCGGGAGCTAGCGGGGGGACGTGCTCAGTACTTC.